This T cell receptor beta chain comes out of a study of T cell responses to AZD1222 COVID-19 vaccine. Study overall: Doses given second, at about 4 or about 12 weeks, were pooled. The study, taken as a whole, reports: Spike-specific TCR breadth and depth grew following two AZD1222 doses. AZD1222 recipients seropositive at baseline numbered only six. Donors skewed white British and female; clonal diversity was possibly underestimated.

With respect to this clone: Antigen: not known.

CDR3 length equals 15 residues. The germline V gene has CDR1 SGHNT and CDR2 YENEEA. V shed 5 bases and J 4 bases; nucleotides not matched to a gene: 6. Generated by immunoSEQ multiplex PCR, the TCRdb table keeps only in-frame clones and is missing some. The table includes approximately 130,000 clones, 80% to 95% detected once. V and J are TRBV11-3 and TRBJ2-2, with TRBD1 identical over 8 bases. The sequenced sample was peripheral blood, obtained on day 0 of AZD1222 vaccination. This sequence was found in an adult in good health. The CDR3 nucleotides are TGTGCCAGCAGCGCTCGGACAGGGCGCACCGGGGAGCTGTTTTTT. The encoded protein is CASSARTGRTGELFF.